This TCR beta chain was found in a study of blood T cell repertoires in COVID-19. Looking at the study overall: Samples taken during acute and convalescent COVID-19 were collected in the United States, Italy and Spain.

The V end lost 0 bases, the J end lost 11 bases, and 10 bases lay between the germline ends. The CDR3 has 13 amino acids. The germline V gene has CDR1 MGHRA and CDR2 YSYEKL. Some clones are missing from TCRdb's copy, which holds only in-frame ones; the method was immunoSEQ multiplex PCR. Found here are under 60,000 clones, approximately 89% of them singletons; the top ten hold 25% to 30%. The source material was peripheral blood. This rearrangement joins TRBV4-1 to TRBJ1-4, with D unresolved. The receptor was isolated from a woman older than 75 with acute or convalescent COVID-19. The chain's CDR3 is CASSQDAEKKLFF. The CDR3 bases are TGCGCCAGCAGCCAAGATGCCGAGAAGAAACTGTTTTTT.